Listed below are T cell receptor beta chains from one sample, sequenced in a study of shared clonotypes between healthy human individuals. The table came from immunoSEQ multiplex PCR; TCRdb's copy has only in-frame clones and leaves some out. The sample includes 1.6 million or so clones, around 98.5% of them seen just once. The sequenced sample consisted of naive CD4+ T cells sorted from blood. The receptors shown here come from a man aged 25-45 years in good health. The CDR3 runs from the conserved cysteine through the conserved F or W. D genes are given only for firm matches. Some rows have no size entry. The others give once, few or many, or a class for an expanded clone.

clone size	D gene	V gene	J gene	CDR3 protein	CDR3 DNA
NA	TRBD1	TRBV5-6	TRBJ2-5	CASSLRLSGTGGATQYF	TGTGCCAGCAGCCTGAGACTCTCCGGGACAGGGGGTGCGACCCAGTACTTC
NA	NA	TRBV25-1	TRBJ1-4	CASQRGRDEKLFF	TGTGCCAGCCAAAGAGGTAGGGATGAAAAACTGTTTTTT
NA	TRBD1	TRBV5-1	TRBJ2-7	CASSRDSYFEEYF	TGCGCCAGCAGCCGGGACAGCTACTTCGAGGAGTACTTC
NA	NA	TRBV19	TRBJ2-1	CVVPGHVNNEQFF	TGTGTTGTACCGGGACACGTTAACAATGAGCAGTTCTTC
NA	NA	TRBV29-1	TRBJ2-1	CSVDRSSYNEQFF	TGCAGCGTTGACAGAAGCTCCTACAATGAGCAGTTCTTC
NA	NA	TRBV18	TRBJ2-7	CASSLWTGSSYEQYF	TGTGCCAGCTCGCTCTGGACGGGTAGCTCCTACGAGCAGTACTTC
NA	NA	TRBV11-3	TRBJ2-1	CASSPGPRNEQFF	TGTGCCAGCAGCCCCGGGCCCAGGAATGAGCAGTTCTTC
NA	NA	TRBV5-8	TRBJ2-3	CASSFRPLARISTDTQYF	TGTGCCAGCAGCTTTCGTCCGTTAGCGCGGATTAGCACAGATACGCAGTATTTT
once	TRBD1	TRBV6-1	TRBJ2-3	CASSGGDRGRPDTQYF	TGTGCCAGCAGTGGAGGGGACAGGGGGCGACCAGATACGCAGTATTTT
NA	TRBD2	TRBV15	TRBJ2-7	CATSRELAGYEQYF	TGTGCCACCAGCAGAGAACTAGCGGGCTACGAGCAGTACTTC
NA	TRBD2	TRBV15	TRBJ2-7	CATSRDSPSTRRGSYEQYF	TGTGCCACCAGCAGAGATTCTCCTTCTACTAGGCGGGGGTCCTACGAGCAGTACTTC
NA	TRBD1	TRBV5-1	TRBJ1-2	CASSPLLPQQGANLF	TGCGCCAGCAGCCCCCTTCTACCCCAACAGGGGGCGAATCTCTTC
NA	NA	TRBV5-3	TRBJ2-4	CARSTHRDTRDDIQYF	TGTGCCAGAAGCACCCACAGGGATACCAGGGATGACATTCAGTACTTC
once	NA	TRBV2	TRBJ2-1	CASSGRASPAYNEQFF	TGTGCCAGCAGTGGAAGGGCATCCCCCGCCTACAATGAGCAGTTCTTC
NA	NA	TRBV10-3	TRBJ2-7	CAISVPGHPYEQYF	TGTGCCATCAGTGTACCGGGACACCCCTACGAGCAGTACTTC
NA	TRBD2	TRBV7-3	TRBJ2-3	CASRLAGGTDTQYF	TGTGCCAGCAGGTTAGCGGGAGGCACAGATACGCAGTATTTT
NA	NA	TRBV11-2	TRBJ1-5	CASSLDVAQPQHF	TGTGCCAGCAGCTTAGACGTTGCTCAGCCCCAGCATTTT
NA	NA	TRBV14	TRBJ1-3	CASSQGGFSPGNTIYF	TGTGCCAGCAGCCAAGGGGGCTTCTCACCTGGAAACACCATATATTTT
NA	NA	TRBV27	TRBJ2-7	CASSSNPWGAAYEQYF	TGTGCCAGCAGTTCGAACCCCTGGGGGGCGGCTTACGAGCAGTACTTC
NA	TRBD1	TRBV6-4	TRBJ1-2	CASSDDPTGVYGYTF	TGTGCCAGCAGTGACGATCCCACAGGGGTCTATGGCTACACCTTC
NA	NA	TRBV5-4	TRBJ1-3	CASRPEISGNTIYF	TGTGCCAGCAGGCCAGAGATTTCTGGAAACACCATATATTTT
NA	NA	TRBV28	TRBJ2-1	CASRLAYNEQFF	TGTGCCAGCAGACTAGCCTACAATGAGCAGTTCTTC
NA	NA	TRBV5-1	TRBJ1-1	CASSRRGPVVVEGTEAFF	TGCGCCAGCAGCAGAAGGGGACCGGTAGTGGTTGAAGGCACTGAAGCTTTCTTT
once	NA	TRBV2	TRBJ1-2	CASSGKGSRDHFYGYTF	TGTGCCAGCAGTGGCAAGGGTAGCAGGGACCACTTCTATGGCTACACCTTC
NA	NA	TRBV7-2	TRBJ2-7	CASSSRLASYEQYF	TGTGCCAGCAGCTCGAGGCTAGCGAGCTACGAGCAGTACTTC
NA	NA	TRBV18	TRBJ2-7	CASSPNPYLQGYEQYF	TGTGCCAGCTCACCTAACCCTTACCTGCAGGGCTACGAGCAGTACTTC
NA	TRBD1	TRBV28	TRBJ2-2	CASSSAVGGVTNTGELFF	TGTGCCAGCAGTAGCGCCGTAGGGGGCGTCACGAACACCGGGGAGCTGTTTTTT
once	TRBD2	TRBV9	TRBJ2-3	CASSVGTSGRTSTDTQYF	TGTGCCAGCAGCGTCGGGACTAGCGGGAGGACAAGCACAGATACGCAGTATTTT
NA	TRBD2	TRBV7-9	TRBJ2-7	CASTQLARSSYEQYF	TGTGCCAGCACTCAACTAGCGCGAAGCTCCTACGAGCAGTACTTC
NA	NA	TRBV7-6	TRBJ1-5	CASSPANQPQHF	TGTGCCAGCAGCCCCGCCAATCAGCCCCAGCATTTT
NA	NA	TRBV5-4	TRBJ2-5	CASSLRAGVETQYF	TGTGCCAGCAGCTTGAGGGCAGGGGTAGAGACCCAGTACTTC
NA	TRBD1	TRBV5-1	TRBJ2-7	CASSLEGQGVEQYF	TGCGCCAGCAGCTTGGAGGGACAGGGTGTAGAGCAGTACTTC
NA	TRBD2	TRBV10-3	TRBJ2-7	CAIGLAGASYEQYF	TGTGCCATTGGACTAGCGGGAGCTTCCTACGAGCAGTACTTC
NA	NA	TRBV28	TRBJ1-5	CASFPWGSYSNQPQHF	TGTGCCAGCTTCCCATGGGGCAGCTATAGCAATCAGCCCCAGCATTTT
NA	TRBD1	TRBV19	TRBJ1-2	CASSPAPGGTGRTGGDYGYTF	TGTGCCAGTAGTCCCGCCCCGGGTGGGACAGGACGAACCGGAGGGGACTATGGCTACACCTTC
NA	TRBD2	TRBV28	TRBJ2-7	CASSGLAGGRSYEQYF	TGTGCCAGCAGTGGGCTAGCGGGAGGAAGAAGCTACGAGCAGTACTTC
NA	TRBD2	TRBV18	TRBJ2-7	CASSPSGRAYEQYF	TGTGCCAGCTCACCTAGCGGGAGGGCTTACGAGCAGTACTTC
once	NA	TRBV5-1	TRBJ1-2	CASSSGQPIENSYGYTF	TGCGCCAGCAGCTCAGGACAGCCCATCGAAAACTCCTATGGCTACACCTTC
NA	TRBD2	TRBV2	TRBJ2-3	CASSWTSAFTDTQYF	TGTGCCAGCAGTTGGACTAGCGCGTTCACAGATACGCAGTATTTT
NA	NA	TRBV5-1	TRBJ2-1	CASSVARGSYNEQFF	TGCGCCAGCAGCGTAGCGAGGGGCTCCTACAATGAGCAGTTCTTC
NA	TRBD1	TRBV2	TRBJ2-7	CASRDRDPRYF	TGTGCCAGCCGGGACAGGGACCCGCGGTACTTC
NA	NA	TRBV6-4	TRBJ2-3	CASSAVFPGTDTQYF	TGTGCCAGCAGTGCAGTCTTTCCAGGCACAGATACGCAGTATTTT
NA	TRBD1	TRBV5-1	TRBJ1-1	CASSGQGLGTEAFF	TGCGCCAGCAGCGGACAGGGACTAGGCACTGAAGCTTTCTTT
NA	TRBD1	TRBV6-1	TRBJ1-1	CASRVYRGLEAFF	TGTGCCAGCAGAGTTTACAGGGGCCTAGAAGCTTTCTTT
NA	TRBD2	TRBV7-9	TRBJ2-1	CASSGPGLAPYEQFF	TGTGCCAGCAGCGGTCCGGGACTAGCGCCATATGAGCAGTTCTTC
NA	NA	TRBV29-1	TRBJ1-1	CSVEPGVNTEAFF	TGCAGCGTTGAACCCGGGGTGAACACTGAAGCTTTCTTT
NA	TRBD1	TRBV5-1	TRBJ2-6	CASSPPTGSSGANVLTF	TGCGCCAGCAGCCCGCCGACAGGGAGCTCTGGGGCCAACGTCCTGACTTTC
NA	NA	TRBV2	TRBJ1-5	CASSYREQPQHF	TGTGCCAGCAGTTACAGGGAACAGCCCCAGCATTTT
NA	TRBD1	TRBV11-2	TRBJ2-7	CASSSRDRGYEQYF	TGTGCCAGCAGCTCCCGGGACAGGGGATACGAGCAGTACTTC
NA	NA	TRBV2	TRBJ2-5	CASSAVLRQETQYF	TGTGCCAGTAGCGCCGTCCTTAGGCAAGAGACCCAGTACTTC
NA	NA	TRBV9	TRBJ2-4	CASSVVVAKNIQYF	TGTGCCAGCAGCGTAGTAGTAGCCAAAAACATTCAGTACTTC
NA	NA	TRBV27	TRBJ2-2	CASSYTGELFF	TGTGCCAGCAGTTATACCGGGGAGCTGTTTTTT
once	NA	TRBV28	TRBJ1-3	CASRSTQGSRNTIYF	TGTGCCAGCAGAAGTACGCAGGGCAGCCGGAACACCATATATTTT
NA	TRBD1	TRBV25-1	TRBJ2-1	CASTRDRDDNEQFF	TGTGCCAGCACACGGGACAGGGACGACAATGAGCAGTTCTTC